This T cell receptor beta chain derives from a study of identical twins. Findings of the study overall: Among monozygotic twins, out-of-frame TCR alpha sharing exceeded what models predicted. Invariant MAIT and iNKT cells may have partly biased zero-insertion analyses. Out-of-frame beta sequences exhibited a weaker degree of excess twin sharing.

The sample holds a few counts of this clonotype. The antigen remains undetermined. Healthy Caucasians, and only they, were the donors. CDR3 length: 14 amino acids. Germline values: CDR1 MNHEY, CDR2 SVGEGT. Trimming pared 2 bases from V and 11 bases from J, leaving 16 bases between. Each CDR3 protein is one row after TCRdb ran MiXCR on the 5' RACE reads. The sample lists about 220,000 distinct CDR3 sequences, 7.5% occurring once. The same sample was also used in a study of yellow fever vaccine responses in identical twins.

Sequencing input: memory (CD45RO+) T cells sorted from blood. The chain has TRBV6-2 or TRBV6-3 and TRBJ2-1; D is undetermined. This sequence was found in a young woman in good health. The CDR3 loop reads CASSYSTALPQQFF. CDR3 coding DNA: TGTGCCAGCAGTTACAGCACGGCGCTGCCCCAGCAGTTCTTC.